This T cell receptor (beta chain) was sequenced during a study of brain T cells in children with intractable seizures. Sequencing was limited to surgery cases with top T cell transcript signatures in brain tissue. Patients received at least one anti-epileptic drug before surgery. The CDR3 consists of 15 residues. Study results and limitations: Among the top 50 brain clones were public and private clonotypes. Pre-surgery blood may have been undersampled, hiding some clones. Viral specificity was inferred only from CDR3 similarity; HCMV serostatus was unknown.

This clone was seen just once. Its antigen remains unidentified. TCRdb keeps only in-frame clones here, not all; method: immunoSEQ multiplex PCR. The repertoire holds roughly 8,700 clones, with 69% as singletons. The clonotype was recovered from a girl under 10 years old with tuberous sclerosis and intractable seizures. This chain joins TRBV21-1 and TRBJ2-1; the table gives TRBD1 as D, unverified against the DNA. TRBV21-1 is noted as a pseudogene. The sequencing used resected brain tissue, collected at surgery. CDR3 DNA sequence: TGTGCCAGCAGCTGCTTCGCCACAGGGGGCAATGAGCAGTTCTTC. It is translated as CASSCFATGGNEQFF.